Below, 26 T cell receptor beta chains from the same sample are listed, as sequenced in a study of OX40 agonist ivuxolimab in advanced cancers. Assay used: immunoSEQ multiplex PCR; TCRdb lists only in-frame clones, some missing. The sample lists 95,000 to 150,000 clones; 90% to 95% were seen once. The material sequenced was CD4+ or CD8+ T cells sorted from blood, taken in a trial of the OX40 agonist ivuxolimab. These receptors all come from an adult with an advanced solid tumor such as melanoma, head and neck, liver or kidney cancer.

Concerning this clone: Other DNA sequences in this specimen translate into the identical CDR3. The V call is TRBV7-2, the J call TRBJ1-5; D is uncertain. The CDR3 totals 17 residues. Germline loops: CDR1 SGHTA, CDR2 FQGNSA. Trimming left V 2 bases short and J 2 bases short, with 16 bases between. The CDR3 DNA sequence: TGTGCCAGCAGCTTACAAGGAAGGGCAAGGGGCAATCAGCCCCAGCATTTT. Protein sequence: CASSLQGRARGNQPQHF. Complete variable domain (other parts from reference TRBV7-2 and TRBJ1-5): GAGVSQSPSNKVTEKGKDVELRCDPISGHTALYWYRQSLGQGLEFLIYFQGNSAPDKSGLPSDRFSAERTGGSVSTLTIQRTQQEDSAVYLCASSLQGRARGNQPQHFGDGTRLSIL.

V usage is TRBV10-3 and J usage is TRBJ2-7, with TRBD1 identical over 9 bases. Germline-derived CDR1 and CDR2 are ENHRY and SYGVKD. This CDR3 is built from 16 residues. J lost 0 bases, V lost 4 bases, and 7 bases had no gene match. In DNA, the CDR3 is TGTGCCATCAGTGGGGGACAGGGACCCAGCTCCTACGAGCAGTACTTC. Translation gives CAISGGQGPSSYEQYF.

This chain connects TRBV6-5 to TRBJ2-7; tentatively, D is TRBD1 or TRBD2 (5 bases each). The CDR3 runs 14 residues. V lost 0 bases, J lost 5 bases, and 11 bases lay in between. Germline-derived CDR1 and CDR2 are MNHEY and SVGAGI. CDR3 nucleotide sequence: TGTGCCAGCAGTTACTCCTTCCAGGGACACGAGCAGTACTTC. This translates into CASSYSFQGHEQYF.

CDR3 sequence: CASSSSGSFTEQFF. CDR3 sequence (DNA): TGTGCCAGCAGTTCTAGCGGGAGTTTCACTGAGCAGTTCTTC. The chain carries TRBV6-1 and TRBJ2-1, with 10 bases identical to TRBD2. Germline V gives CDR1 MNHNS, CDR2 SASEGT. There are 14 residues in the CDR3. The V gene end was trimmed by 5 bases and the J gene end by 9 bases; junction bases not matched to a gene: 7.

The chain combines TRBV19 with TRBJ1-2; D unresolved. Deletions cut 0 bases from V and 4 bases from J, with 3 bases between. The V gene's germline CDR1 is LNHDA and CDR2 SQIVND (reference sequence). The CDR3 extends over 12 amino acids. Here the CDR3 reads CASSIDPYGYTF. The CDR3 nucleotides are TGTGCCAGTAGTATAGATCCCTATGGCTACACCTTC.

Written as DNA, the CDR3 is TGTGCCAGCAGCGTCACCCCGGGACTAGCGGGAGGTGAGCAGTACTTC. This encodes CASSVTPGLAGGEQYF. The rearrangement links TRBV9 to TRBJ2-7; 15 bases line up with TRBD2. After removal of 2 bases from V and 7 bases from J, the junction contained 7 bases not matched to a gene. The germline V gene encodes CDR1 SGDLS and CDR2 YYNGEE. The CDR3 loop spans 16 amino acids.

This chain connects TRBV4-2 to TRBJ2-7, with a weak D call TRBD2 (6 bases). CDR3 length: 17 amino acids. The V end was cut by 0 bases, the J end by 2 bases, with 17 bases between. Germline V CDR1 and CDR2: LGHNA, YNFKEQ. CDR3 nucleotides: TGTGCCAGCAGCCAAGAGCTAAGTAGCGGTGGGGCCTACGAGCAGTACTTC. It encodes CASSQELSSGGAYEQYF.

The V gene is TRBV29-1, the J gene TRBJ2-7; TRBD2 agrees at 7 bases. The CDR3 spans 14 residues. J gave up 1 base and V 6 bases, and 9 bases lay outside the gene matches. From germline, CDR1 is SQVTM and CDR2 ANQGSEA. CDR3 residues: CSVYNRGVSYEQYF. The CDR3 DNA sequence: TGCAGCGTGTACAATCGGGGGGTTTCCTACGAGCAGTACTTC.

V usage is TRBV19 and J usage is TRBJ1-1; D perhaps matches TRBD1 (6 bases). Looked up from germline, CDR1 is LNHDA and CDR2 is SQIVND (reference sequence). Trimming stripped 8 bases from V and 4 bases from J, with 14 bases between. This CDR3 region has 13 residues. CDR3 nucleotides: TGTGCCAGTGGAACAGGGAGACCCACTGAAGCTTTCTTT. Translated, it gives CASGTGRPTEAFF.

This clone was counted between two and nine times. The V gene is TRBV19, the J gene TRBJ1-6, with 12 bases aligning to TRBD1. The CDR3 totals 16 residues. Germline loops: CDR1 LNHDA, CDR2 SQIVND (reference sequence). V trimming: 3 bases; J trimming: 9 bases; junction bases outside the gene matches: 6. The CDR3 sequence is CASSMGQGAISSPLHF. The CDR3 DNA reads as TGTGCCAGTAGTATGGGACAGGGGGCTATCTCTTCACCCCTCCACTTT.

The CDR3 nucleotides are TGCGCCAGCAGCTTGGTGGGGGACGGGAATTCACCCCTCCACTTT. Amino acids: CASSLVGDGNSPLHF. The chain couples TRBV5-1 to TRBJ1-6; a weak D match, TRBD1 (5 bases). V was clipped by 0 bases and J by 7 bases, with 11 bases between them. CDR3 length equals 15 residues. Germline CDR1 reads SGHRS; CDR2 reads YFSETQ.

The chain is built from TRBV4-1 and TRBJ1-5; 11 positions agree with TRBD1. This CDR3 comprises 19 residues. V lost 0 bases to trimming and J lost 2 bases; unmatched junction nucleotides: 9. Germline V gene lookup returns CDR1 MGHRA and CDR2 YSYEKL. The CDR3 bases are TGCGCCAGCAGCCAAGACGGGACAGGGGGTATGGGTGGCAATCAGCCCCAGCATTTT. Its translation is CASSQDGTGGMGGNQPQHF.

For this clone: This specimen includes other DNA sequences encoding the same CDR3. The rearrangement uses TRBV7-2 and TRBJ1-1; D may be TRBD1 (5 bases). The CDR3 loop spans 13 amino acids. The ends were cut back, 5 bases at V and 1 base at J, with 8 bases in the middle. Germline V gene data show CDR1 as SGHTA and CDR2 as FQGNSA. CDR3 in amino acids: CASSLDRNTEAFF. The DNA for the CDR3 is TGTGCCAGCAGCCTAGACAGGAACACTGAAGCTTTCTTT.

The CDR3 reads CASSLVVGGNEQFF. DNA of the CDR3: TGCGCCAGCAGCTTGGTGGTGGGTGGGAATGAGCAGTTCTTC. V usage is TRBV5-1 and J usage is TRBJ2-1; no clear D gene. Germline V gene lookup returns CDR1 SGHRS and CDR2 YFSETQ. This CDR3 has 14 amino acids. Trimming left V 0 bases short and J 7 bases short, with 11 bases between.

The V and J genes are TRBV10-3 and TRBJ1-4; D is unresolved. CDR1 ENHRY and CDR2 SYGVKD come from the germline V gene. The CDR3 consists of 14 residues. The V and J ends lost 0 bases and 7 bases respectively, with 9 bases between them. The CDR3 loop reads CAISESGVGEKLFF. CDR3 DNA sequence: TGTGCCATCAGTGAGTCAGGCGTAGGTGAAAAACTGTTTTTT.

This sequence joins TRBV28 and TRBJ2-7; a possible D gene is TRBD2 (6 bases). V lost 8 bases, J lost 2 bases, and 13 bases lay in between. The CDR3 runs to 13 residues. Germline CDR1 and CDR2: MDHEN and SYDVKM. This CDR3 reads CASRGGVTYEQYF. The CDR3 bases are TGTGCCAGCCGGGGCGGGGTGACCTACGAGCAGTACTTC.

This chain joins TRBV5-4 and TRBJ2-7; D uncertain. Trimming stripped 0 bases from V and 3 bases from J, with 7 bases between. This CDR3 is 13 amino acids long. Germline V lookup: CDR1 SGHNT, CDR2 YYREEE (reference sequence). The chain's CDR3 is CASSLVTVYEQYF. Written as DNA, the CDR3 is TGTGCCAGCAGCTTGGTTACGGTCTACGAGCAGTACTTC.

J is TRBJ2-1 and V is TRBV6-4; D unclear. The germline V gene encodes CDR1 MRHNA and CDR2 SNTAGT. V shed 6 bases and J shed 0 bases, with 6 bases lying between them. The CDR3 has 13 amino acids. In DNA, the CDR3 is TGTGCCAGCAGAGCCGACTCCTACAATGAGCAGTTCTTC. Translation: CASRADSYNEQFF.

CDR3 sequence: CASSTRGQGAYGYTF. The CDR3 DNA reads as TGTGCCAGCAGTACCCGTGGACAGGGGGCGTATGGCTACACCTTC. V and J are TRBV25-1 and TRBJ1-2; 11 nucleotides agree with TRBD1. Germline trimming cut 5 bases from V and 5 bases from J; bases unmatched to any gene: 7. In germline, CDR1 is MGHDK, CDR2 SYGVNS. The CDR3 contains 15 residues.

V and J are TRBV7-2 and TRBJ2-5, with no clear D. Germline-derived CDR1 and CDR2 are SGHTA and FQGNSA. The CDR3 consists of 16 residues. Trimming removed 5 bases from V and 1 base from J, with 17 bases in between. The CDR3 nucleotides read TGTGCCAGCAGCCTCCAAGCGACAAACGGCCAAGAGACCCAGTACTTC. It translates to CASSLQATNGQETQYF.

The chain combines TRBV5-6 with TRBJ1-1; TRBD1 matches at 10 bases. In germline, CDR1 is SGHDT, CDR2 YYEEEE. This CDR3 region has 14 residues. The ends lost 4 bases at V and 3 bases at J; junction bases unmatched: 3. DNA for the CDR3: TGTGCCAGCAGCCGGGACAGGGGCTACACTGAAGCTTTCTTT. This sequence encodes CASSRDRGYTEAFF.

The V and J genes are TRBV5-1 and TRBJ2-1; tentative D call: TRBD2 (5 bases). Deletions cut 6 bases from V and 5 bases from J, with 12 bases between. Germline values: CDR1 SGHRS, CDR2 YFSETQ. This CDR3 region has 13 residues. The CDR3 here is CASMVASNNEQFF. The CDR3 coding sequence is TGCGCCAGCATGGTAGCGTCTAACAATGAGCAGTTCTTC.

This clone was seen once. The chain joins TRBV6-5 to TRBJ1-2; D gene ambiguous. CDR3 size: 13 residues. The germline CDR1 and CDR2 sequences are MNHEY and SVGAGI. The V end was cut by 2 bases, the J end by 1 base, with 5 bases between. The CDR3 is CASSYEGNYGYTF. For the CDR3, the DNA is TGTGCCAGCAGTTACGAGGGTAACTATGGCTACACCTTC.

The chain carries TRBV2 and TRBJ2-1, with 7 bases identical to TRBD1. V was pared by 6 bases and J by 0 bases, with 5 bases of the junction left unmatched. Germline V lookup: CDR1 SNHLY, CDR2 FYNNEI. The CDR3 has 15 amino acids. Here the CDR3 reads CASRGGTRSYNEQFF. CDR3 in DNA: TGTGCCAGCAGAGGGGGCACCCGCTCCTACAATGAGCAGTTCTTC.

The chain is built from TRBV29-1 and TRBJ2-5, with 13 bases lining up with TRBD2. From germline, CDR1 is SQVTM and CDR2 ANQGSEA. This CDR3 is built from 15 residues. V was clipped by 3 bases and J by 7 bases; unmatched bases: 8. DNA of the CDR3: TGCAGCGTTGAGGGGACTAGCGGGGTCTTGAGGACCCAGTACTTC. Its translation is CSVEGTSGVLRTQYF.

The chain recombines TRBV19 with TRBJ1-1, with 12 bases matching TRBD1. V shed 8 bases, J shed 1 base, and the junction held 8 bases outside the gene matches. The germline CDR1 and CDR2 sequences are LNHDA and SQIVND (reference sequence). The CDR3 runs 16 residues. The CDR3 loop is CASWGQGALGNTEAFF. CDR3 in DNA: TGTGCCAGTTGGGGACAGGGGGCATTAGGGAACACTGAAGCTTTCTTT.